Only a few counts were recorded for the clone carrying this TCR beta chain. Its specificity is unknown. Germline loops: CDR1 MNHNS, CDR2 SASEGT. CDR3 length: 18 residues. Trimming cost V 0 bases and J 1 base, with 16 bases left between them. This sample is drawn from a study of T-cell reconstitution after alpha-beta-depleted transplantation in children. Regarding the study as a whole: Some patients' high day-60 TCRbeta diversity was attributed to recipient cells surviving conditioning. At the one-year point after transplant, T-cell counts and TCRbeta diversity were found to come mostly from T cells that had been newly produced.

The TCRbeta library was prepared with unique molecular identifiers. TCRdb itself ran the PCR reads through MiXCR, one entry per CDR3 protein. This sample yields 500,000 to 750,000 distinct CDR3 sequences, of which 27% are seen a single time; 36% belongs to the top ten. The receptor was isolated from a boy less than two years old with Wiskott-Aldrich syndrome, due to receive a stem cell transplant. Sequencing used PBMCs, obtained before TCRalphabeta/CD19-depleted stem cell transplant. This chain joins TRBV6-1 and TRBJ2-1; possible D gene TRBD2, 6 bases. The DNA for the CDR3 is TGTGCCAGCAGTGAAGCGCTTTTGGGGGGAGTGTCCTACAATGAGCAGTTCTTC. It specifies CASSEALLGGVSYNEQFF.